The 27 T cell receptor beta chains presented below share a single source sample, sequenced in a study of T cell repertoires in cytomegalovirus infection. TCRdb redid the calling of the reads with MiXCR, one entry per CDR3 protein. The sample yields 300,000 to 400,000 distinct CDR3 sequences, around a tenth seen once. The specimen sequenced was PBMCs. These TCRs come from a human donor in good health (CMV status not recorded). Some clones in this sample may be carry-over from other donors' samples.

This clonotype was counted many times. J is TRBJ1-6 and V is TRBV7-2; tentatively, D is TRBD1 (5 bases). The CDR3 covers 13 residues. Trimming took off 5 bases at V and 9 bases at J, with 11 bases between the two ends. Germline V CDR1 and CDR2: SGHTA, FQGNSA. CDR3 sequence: CASSVYRLSPLHF. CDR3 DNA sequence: TGTGCCAGCAGCGTATACAGGCTTTCACCCCTCCACTTT.

As DNA, the CDR3 is TGTGCCAGCAGAACAGGGGTCGGGAACACTGAAGCTTTCTTT. Its protein product is CASRTGVGNTEAFF. This rearrangement joins TRBV6-6 to TRBJ1-1; 7 bases align to TRBD1. This CDR3 has 14 amino acids. Germline V lookup: CDR1 MNHNY, CDR2 SVGAGI (reference sequence). The J segment lost 1 base and the V segment lost 6 bases, leaving 5 bases of the junction unmatched.

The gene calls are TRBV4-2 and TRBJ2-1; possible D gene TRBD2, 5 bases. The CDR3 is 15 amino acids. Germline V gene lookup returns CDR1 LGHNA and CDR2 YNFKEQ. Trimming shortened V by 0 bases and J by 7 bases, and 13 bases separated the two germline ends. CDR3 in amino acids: CASSQEGGLPNEQFF. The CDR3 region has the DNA TGTGCCAGCAGCCAAGAAGGCGGGCTCCCTAATGAGCAGTTCTTC.

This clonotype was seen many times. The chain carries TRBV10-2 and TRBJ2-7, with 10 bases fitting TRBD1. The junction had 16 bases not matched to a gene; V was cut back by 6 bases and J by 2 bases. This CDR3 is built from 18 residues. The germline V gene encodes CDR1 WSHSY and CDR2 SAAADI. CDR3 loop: CASSITPHKDRGAYEQYF. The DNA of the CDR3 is TGCGCCAGCAGCATTACCCCACATAAGGACAGGGGGGCCTACGAGCAGTACTTC.

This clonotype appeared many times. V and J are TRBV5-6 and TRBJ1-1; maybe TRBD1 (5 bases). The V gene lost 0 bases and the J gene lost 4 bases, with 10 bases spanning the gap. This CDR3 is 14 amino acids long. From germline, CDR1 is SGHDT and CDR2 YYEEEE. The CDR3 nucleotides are TGTGCCAGCAGCTTGGAGCGGGGGGTCACTGAAGCTTTCTTT. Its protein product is CASSLERGVTEAFF.

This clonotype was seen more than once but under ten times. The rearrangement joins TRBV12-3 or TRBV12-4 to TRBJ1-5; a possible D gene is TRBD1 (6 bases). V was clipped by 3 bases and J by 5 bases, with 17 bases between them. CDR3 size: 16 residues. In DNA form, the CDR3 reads TGTGCCAGCAGTTTCAGAGGAGGGGGGTATGATCAGCCCCAGCATTTT. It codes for CASSFRGGGYDQPQHF.

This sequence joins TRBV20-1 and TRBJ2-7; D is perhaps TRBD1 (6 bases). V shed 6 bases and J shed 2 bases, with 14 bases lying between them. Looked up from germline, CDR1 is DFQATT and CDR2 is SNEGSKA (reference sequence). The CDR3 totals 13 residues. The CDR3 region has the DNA TGCAGTGCCACAGGGCAGGGCACCTACGAGCAGTACTTC. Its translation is CSATGQGTYEQYF.

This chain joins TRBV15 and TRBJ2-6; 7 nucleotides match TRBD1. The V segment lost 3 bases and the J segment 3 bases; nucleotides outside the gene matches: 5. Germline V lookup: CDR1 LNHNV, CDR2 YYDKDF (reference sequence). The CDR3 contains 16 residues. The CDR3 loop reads CATSSDQGVGANVLTF. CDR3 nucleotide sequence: TGTGCCACCAGCAGCGACCAGGGGGTTGGGGCCAACGTCCTGACTTTC.

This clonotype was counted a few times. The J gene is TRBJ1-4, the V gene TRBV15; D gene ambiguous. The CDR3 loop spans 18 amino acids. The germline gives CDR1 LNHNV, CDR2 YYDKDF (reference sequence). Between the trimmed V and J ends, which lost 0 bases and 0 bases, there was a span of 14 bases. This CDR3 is CATSREMAAHSTNEKLFF. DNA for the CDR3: TGTGCCACCAGCAGAGAAATGGCAGCCCACTCAACTAATGAAAAACTGTTTTTT.

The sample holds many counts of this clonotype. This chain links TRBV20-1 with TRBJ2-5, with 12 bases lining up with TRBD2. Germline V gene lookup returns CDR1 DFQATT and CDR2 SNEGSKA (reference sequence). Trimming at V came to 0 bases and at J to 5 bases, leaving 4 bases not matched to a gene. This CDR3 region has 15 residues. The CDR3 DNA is TGCAGTGCTAGAGATCGGACTAGCGGGGTTGAGACCCAGTACTTC. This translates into CSARDRTSGVETQYF.

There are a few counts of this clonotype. CDR3 sequence (DNA): TGTGCCAGCAGCTTACCATCCCCAAGGGAAAAACTGTTTTTT. Residues: CASSLPSPREKLFF. The chain carries TRBV11-2 and TRBJ1-4, with D uncertain. Germline-derived CDR1 and CDR2 are SGHAT and FQNNGV. This CDR3 contains 14 residues. Trimming removed 2 bases from V and 8 bases from J, with 12 bases in between.

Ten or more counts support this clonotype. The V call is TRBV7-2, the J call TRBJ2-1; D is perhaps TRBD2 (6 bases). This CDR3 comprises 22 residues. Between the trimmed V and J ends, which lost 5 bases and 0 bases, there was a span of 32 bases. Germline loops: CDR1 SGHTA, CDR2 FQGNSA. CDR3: CASSALGPSFERVWDSYNEQFF. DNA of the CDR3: TGTGCCAGCAGCGCTTTGGGCCCGTCGTTTGAGCGGGTTTGGGACTCCTACAATGAGCAGTTCTTC.

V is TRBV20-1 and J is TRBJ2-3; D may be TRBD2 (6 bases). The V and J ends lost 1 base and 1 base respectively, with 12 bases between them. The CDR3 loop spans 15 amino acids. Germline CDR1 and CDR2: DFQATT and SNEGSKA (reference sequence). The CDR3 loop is CSARVGASGTDTQYF. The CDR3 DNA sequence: TGCAGTGCTAGAGTCGGGGCTAGCGGCACAGATACGCAGTATTTT.

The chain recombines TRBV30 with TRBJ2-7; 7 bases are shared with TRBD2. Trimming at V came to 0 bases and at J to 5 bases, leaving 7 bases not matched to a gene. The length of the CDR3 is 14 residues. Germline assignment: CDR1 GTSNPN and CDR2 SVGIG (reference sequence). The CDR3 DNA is TGTGCCTGGAGTGTTATCGCGGGAGTCCACGAGCAGTACTTC. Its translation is CAWSVIAGVHEQYF. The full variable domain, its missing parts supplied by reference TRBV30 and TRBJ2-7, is SQTIHQWPATLVQPVGSPLSLECTVEGTSNPNLYWYRQAAGRGLQLLFYSVGIGQISSEVPQNLSASRPQDRQFILSSKKLLLSDSGFYLCAWSVIAGVHEQYFGPGTRLTVT.

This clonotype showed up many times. For the CDR3, the DNA is TGTGCCAGCCGTCTTCCGGGCAGGGGTGAAAAACTGTTTTTT. It codes for CASRLPGRGEKLFF. The gene calls are TRBV6-1 and TRBJ1-4; tentative D call: TRBD1 (6 bases). The V gene's germline CDR1 is MNHNS and CDR2 SASEGT. CDR3 length equals 14 residues. Between the trimmed V and J ends, which lost 8 bases and 7 bases, there was a span of 17 bases.

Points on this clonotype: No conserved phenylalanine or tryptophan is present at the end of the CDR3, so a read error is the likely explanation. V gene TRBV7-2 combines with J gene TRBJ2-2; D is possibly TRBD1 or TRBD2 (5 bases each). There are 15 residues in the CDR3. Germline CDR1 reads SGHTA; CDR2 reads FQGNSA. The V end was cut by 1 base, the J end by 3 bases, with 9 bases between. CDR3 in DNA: TGTGCCAGCAGCTTAGTTTTGGGGGACACCGGGGAGCTGTTTCTT. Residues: CASSLVLGDTGELFL.

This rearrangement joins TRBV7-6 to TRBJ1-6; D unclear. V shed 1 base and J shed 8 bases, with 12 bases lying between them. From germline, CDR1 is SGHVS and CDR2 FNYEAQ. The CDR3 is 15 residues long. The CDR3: CASSLDAGQDSPLHF. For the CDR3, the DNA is TGTGCCAGCAGCTTAGACGCCGGCCAGGATTCACCCCTCCACTTT.

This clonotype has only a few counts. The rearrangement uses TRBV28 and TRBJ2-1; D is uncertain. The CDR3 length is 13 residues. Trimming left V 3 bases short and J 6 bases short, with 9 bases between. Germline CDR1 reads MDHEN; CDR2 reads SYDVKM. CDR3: CASSLLNGNEQFF. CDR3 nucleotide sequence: TGTGCCAGCAGTTTGTTGAACGGCAATGAGCAGTTCTTC.

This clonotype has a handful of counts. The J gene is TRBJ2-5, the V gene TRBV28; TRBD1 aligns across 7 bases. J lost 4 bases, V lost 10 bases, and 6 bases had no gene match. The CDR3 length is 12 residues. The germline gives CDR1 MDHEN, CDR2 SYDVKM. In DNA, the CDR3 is TGTGCCACCATGACAGGGAGAGAGACCCAGTACTTC. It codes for CATMTGRETQYF.

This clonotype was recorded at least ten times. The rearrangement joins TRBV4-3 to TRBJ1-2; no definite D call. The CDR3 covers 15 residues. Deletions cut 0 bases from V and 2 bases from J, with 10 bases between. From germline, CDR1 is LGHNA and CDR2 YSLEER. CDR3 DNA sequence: TGCGCCAGCAGCCAAGACCTCCTAGCGAACTATGGCTACACCTTC. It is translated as CASSQDLLANYGYTF.

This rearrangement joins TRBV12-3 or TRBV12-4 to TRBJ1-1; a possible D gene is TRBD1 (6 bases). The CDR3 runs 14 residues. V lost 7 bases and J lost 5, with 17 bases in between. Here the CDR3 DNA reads TGTGCCAGCAACCTCAAGGGGGGGAGTACTGAAGCTTTCTTT. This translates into CASNLKGGSTEAFF.

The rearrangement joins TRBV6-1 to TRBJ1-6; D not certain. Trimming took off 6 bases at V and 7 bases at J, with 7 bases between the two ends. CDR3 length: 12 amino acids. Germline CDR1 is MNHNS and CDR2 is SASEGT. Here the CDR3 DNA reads TGTGCCAGCAGGGCCGAGAATTCACCCCTCCACTTT. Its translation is CASRAENSPLHF.

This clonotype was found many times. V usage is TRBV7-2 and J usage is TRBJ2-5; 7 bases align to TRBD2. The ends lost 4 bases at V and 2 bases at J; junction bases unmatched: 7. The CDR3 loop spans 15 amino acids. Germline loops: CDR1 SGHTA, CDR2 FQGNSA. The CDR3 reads CASSSAGRVQETQYF. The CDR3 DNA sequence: TGTGCCAGCAGCTCAGCGGGGCGGGTTCAAGAGACCCAGTACTTC.

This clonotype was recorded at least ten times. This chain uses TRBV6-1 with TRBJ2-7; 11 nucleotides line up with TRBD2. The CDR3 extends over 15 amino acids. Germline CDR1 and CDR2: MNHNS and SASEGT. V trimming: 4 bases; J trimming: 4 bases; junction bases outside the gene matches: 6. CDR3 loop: CASSVSTSGSYEQYF. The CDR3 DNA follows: TGTGCCAGCAGTGTATCAACTAGCGGGAGTTACGAGCAGTACTTC.

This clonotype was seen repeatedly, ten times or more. CDR3 sequence reads: CASKRPVLSYNEQFF. For the CDR3, the DNA is TGTGCCAGCAAACGGCCAGTACTCTCCTACAATGAGCAGTTCTTC. The chain couples TRBV6-6 to TRBJ2-1; D ambiguous. This CDR3 is built from 15 residues. The germline V gene encodes CDR1 MNHNY and CDR2 SVGAGI (reference sequence). The V and J ends lost 7 bases and 0 bases respectively, with 13 bases between them.

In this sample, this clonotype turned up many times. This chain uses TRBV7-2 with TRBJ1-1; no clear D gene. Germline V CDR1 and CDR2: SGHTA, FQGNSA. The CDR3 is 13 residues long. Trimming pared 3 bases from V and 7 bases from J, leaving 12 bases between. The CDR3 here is CASSFKGFHEAFF. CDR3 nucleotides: TGTGCCAGCAGCTTCAAGGGTTTTCATGAAGCTTTCTTT.

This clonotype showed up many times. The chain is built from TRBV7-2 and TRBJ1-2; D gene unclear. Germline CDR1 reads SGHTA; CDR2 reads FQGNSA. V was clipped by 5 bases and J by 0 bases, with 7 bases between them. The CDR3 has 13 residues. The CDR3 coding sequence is TGTGCCAGCAGCCAGACTGCTAACTATGGCTACACCTTC. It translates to CASSQTANYGYTF.